This T cell receptor beta chain appears in the sequencing data of a study of radiotherapy plus CTLA-4 blockade in lung cancer. General study results and limits: Radiotherapy with ipilimumab was followed by blood expansion of tumor-derived clones. Among reported predictors of response, early blood T cell clone dynamics with interferon-beta performed best.

Of note for this clone: Its antigen is not identified.

The protocol was immunoSEQ multiplex PCR, while the TCRdb copy is restricted to in-frame clones and leaves out a portion. The sample gives roughly 98,000 clones, about 81% of which show up once; roughly 3.5% is in the top ten. V lost 5 bases and J lost 4; bases outside the gene matches: 11. Germline V gives CDR1 MDHEN, CDR2 SYDVKM. The CDR3 contains 16 residues. The source material was peripheral blood, sampled from a patient treated with radiotherapy plus ipilimumab. V gene TRBV28 combines with J gene TRBJ2-7; TRBD2 aligns across 10 bases. This TCR derives from a human donor with non-small cell lung cancer who had a partial response to radiotherapy plus ipilimumab. This chain's CDR3 is CASSPSRGLASYEQYF. As DNA, the CDR3 is TGTGCCAGCAGTCCTTCCCGGGGACTAGCGTCTTACGAGCAGTACTTC. Supplemented by reference TRBV28 and TRBJ2-7, the full variable domain reads DVKVTQSSRYLVKRTGEKVFLECVQDMDHENMFWYRQDPGLGLRLIYFSYDVKMKEKGDIPEGYSVSREKKERFSLILESASTNQTSMYLCASSPSRGLASYEQYFGPGTRLTVT.